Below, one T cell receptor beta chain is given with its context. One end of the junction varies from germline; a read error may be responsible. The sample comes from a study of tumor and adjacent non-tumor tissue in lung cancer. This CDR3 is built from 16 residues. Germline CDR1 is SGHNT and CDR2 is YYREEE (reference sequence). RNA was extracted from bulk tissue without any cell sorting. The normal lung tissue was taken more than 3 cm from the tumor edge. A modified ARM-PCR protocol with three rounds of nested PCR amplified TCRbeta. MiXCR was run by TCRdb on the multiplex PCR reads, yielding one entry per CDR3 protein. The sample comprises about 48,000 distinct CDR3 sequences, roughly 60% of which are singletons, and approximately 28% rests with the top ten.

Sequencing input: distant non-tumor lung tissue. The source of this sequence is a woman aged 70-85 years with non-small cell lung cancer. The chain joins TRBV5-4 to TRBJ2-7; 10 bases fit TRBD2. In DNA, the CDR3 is TGTGCCAGCAGTCCCCCGACTAGCGGGCCCTCCTGCGAGCAGTACTTC. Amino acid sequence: CASSPPTSGPSCEQYF.